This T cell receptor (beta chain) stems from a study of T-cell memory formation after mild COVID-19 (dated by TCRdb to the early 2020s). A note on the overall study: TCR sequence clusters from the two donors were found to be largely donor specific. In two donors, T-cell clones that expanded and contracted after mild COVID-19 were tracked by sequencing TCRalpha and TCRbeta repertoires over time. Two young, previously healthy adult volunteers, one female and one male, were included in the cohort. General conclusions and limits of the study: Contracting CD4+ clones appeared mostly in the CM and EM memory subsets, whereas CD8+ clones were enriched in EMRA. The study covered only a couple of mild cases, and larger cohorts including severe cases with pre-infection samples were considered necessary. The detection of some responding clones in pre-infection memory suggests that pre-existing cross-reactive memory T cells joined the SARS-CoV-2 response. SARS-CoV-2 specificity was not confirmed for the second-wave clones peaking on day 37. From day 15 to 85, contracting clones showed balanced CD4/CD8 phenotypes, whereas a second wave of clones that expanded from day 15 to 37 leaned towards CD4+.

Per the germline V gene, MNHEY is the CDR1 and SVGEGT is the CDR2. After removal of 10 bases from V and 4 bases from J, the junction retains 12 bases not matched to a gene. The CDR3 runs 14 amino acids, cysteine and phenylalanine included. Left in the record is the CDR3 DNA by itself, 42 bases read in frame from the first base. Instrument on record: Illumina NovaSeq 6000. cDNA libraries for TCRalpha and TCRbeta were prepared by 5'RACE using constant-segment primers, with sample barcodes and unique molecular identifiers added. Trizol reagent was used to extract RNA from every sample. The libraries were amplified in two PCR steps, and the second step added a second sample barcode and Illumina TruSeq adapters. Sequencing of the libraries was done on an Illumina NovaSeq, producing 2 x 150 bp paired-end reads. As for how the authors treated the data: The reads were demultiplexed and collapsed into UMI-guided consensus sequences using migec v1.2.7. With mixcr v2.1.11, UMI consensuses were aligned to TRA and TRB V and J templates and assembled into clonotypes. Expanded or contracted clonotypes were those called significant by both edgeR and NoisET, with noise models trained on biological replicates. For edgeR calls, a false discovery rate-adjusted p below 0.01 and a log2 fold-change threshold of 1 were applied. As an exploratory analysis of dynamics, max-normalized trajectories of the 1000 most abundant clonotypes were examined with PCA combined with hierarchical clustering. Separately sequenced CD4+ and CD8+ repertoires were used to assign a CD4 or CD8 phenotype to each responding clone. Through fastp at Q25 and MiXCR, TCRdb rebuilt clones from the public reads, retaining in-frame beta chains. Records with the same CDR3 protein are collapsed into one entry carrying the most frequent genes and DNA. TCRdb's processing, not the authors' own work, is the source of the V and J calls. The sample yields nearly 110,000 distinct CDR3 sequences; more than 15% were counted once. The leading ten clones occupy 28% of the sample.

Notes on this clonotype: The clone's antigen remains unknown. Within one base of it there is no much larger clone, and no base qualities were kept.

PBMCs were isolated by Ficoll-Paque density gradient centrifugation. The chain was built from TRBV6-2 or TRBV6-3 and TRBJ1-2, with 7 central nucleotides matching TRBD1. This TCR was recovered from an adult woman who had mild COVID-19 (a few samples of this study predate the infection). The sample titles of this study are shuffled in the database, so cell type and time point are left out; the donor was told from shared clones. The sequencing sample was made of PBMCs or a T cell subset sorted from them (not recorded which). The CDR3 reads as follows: CAIEQQGPAYGYTF. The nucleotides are TGTGCCATCGAACAACAGGGGCCGGCCTATGGCTACACCTTC.